One sample yielded the 19 T cell receptor beta chains listed below, sequenced in a study of blood T cell repertoires in COVID-19. Clones were sequenced by immunoSEQ multiplex PCR, and TCRdb holds only the in-frame ones, with some missing. Seen here are some 300,000 clones, roughly 90% observed once, and the top ten hold roughly 3.6%. Sequencing was performed on PBMCs or T cells enriched from blood (not recorded which). The receptors here all came from a woman aged 25 to 39 who had been exposed to COVID-19.

DNA of the CDR3: TGTGCCAGCAGCCCTCGCGGGGTGGATGAAAAACTGTTTTTT. Amino acid sequence: CASSPRGVDEKLFF. V is TRBV7-9 and J is TRBJ1-4, with unresolved D. Trimming pared 5 bases from V and 6 bases from J, leaving 13 bases between. Looked up from germline, CDR1 is SEHNR and CDR2 is FQNEAQ (reference sequence). The CDR3 has 14 amino acids.

The rearrangement links TRBV7-7 to TRBJ2-1; 10 bases match TRBD1. The CDR3 spans 18 residues. Germline CDR1 reads SSHAT; CDR2 reads FNYEAQ (reference sequence). With 2 bases clipped from V and 8 bases from J, the junction kept 15 bases outside the gene matches. Here the CDR3 reads CASSLLPPGQGKGHEQFF. The CDR3 DNA follows: TGTGCCAGCAGCTTACTCCCACCGGGACAGGGGAAGGGCCATGAGCAGTTCTTC.

This clone turned up a few times. V is TRBV7-3 and J is TRBJ2-2; D unresolved. CDR1 is SGHTA and CDR2 is FQGTGA in the germline V gene. V was cut by 5 bases and J by 0 bases, with 7 bases left in between. This CDR3 contains 14 residues. The CDR3 sequence: CASSITANTGELFF. The CDR3 DNA reads TGTGCCAGCAGCATTACAGCGAACACCGGGGAGCTGTTTTTT.

This chain connects TRBV27 to TRBJ1-6, with TRBD1 matching over 9 bases. The CDR3 consists of 16 residues. Germline CDR1 reads MNHEY; CDR2 reads SMNVEV (reference sequence). The ends lost 5 bases at V and 7 bases at J; junction bases unmatched: 9. In nucleotides, the CDR3 is TGTGCCAGCAGTCAGAACCTCGGGACAGGGAATTCACCCCTCCACTTT. Its translation: CASSQNLGTGNSPLHF.

This chain links TRBV29-1 with TRBJ2-7; 15 bases fit TRBD2. CDR3 length: 14 residues. The germline V gene encodes CDR1 SQVTM and CDR2 ANQGSEA. J was trimmed by 6 bases and V by 5 bases; bases with no gene match: 5. The CDR3 sequence: CSVRTSGGAGEQYF. In nucleotides, the CDR3 is TGCAGCGTTAGGACTAGCGGGGGGGCAGGCGAGCAGTACTTC.

J is TRBJ2-7 and V is TRBV7-9; no clear D. The CDR3 is made up of 10 amino acids. CDR1 is SEHNR and CDR2 is FQNEAQ in the germline V gene (reference sequence). Trimming stripped 5 bases from V and 7 bases from J, with 6 bases between. The CDR3 nucleotides read TGTGCCAGCAGCCCCCGTGAGCAGTACTTC. It specifies CASSPREQYF. The entire variable domain, with the rest obtained from reference TRBV7-9 and TRBJ2-7, is as follows: DTGVSQNPRHKITKRGQNVTFRCDPISEHNRLYWYRQTLGQGPEFLTYFQNEAQLEKSRLLSDRFSAERPKGSFSTLEIQRTEQGDSAMYLCASSPREQYFGPGTRLTVT.

The V and J genes are TRBV5-1 and TRBJ1-1; 10 nucleotides align to TRBD1. CDR1 and CDR2 from the germline V gene are SGHRS and YFSETQ. CDR3 size: 15 residues. Unmatched junction bases numbered 5, after V lost 2 bases and J lost 4 bases. The CDR3 sequence: CASSLRQGAPTEAFF. The CDR3, as DNA: TGCGCCAGCAGCTTACGACAGGGGGCGCCCACTGAAGCTTTCTTT.

This chain uses TRBV11-2 with TRBJ2-3, with TRBD2 matching 12 bases. Germline CDR1 and CDR2: SGHAT and FQNNGV. Trimming at V came to 3 bases and at J to 1 base, leaving 5 bases not matched to a gene. The CDR3 has 17 residues. CDR3 loop: CASSFWLAGGGTDTQYF. The CDR3 nucleotides are TGTGCCAGCAGCTTCTGGCTAGCGGGGGGGGGCACAGATACGCAGTATTTT.

The chain combines TRBV7-2 with TRBJ1-1; D is perhaps TRBD1 (5 bases). Per germline, CDR1 SGHTA and CDR2 FQGNSA. The CDR3 runs 13 residues. V lost 5 bases and J lost 6, with 13 bases in between. CDR3 sequence (DNA): TGTGCCAGCAGCGTATACCCGACAGCTGAAGCTTTCTTT. As protein: CASSVYPTAEAFF.

This sequence joins TRBV11-2 and TRBJ2-6; D is unresolved. The CDR3 runs 15 residues. Germline CDR1 SGHAT, CDR2 FQNNGV. V was pared by 6 bases and J by 0 bases, with 9 bases between. CDR3 in DNA: TGTGCCAGCAGTACCAGGAACTCTGGGGCCAACGTCCTGACTTTC. Its protein product is CASSTRNSGANVLTF.

The gene calls are TRBV12-3 or TRBV12-4 and TRBJ1-2; TRBD1 matches at 7 bases. The CDR3 has 13 amino acids. With 6 bases clipped from V and 2 bases from J, the junction kept 3 bases outside the gene matches. The CDR3 is CASRTRGNYGYTF. CDR3 DNA: TGTGCCAGCAGAACCAGGGGGAACTATGGCTACACCTTC.

The rearrangement links TRBV3-1 (or the pseudogene TRBV3-2) to TRBJ2-1; D is undetermined. V was clipped by 2 bases and J by 5 bases, with 13 bases between them. Germline V gene data show CDR1 as LGHDT and CDR2 as YNNKEL (reference sequence). This CDR3 has 15 residues. CDR3 in DNA: TGTGCCAGCAGCCAAAGAGGTCGGCAGAACAATGAGCAGTTCTTC. This sequence encodes CASSQRGRQNNEQFF.

The V gene is TRBV7-9, the J gene TRBJ1-2, with 7 bases identical to TRBD1. The J segment lost 8 bases and the V segment lost 6 bases, leaving 3 bases of the junction unmatched. The CDR3 runs 11 residues. Germline loops: CDR1 SEHNR, CDR2 FQNEAQ (reference sequence). The CDR3 bases are TGTGCCAGCAGTTACAGGGGAGGCTACACCTTC. Its translation is CASSYRGGYTF. The full variable domain, its missing parts supplied by reference TRBV7-9 and TRBJ1-2, is DTGVSQNPRHKITKRGQNVTFRCDPISEHNRLYWYRQTLGQGPEFLTYFQNEAQLEKSRLLSDRFSAERPKGSFSTLEIQRTEQGDSAMYLCASSYRGGYTFGSGTRLTVV.

The chain recombines TRBV7-6 with TRBJ1-6; TRBD1 matches at 9 bases. Per the germline V gene, CDR1 is SGHVS and CDR2 is FNYEAQ. V lost 3 bases to trimming and J lost 7 bases; unmatched junction nucleotides: 4. The CDR3 consists of 15 residues. The CDR3 DNA reads as TGTGCCAGCAGCTTGGGACAGGGAGGGAATTCACCCCTCCACTTT. Its protein product is CASSLGQGGNSPLHF.

This clone was recorded only once. The chain carries TRBV7-9 and TRBJ1-3, with 9 bases matching TRBD1. CDR3 size: 16 residues. V lost 5 bases, J lost 3 bases, and 8 bases stayed unmatched. Germline V gene sequence: CDR1 SEHNR, CDR2 FQNEAQ (reference sequence). CDR3 protein: CASSTTDRGGGNTIYF. The CDR3 coding sequence is TGTGCCAGCAGCACAACGGACAGGGGAGGTGGAAACACCATATATTTT. The variable domain in full, completed from reference TRBV7-9 and TRBJ1-3, reads DTGVSQNPRHKITKRGQNVTFRCDPISEHNRLYWYRQTLGQGPEFLTYFQNEAQLEKSRLLSDRFSAERPKGSFSTLEIQRTEQGDSAMYLCASSTTDRGGGNTIYFGEGSWLTVV.

Only a few counts were recorded for this clone. The chain carries TRBV5-1 and TRBJ2-1, with 7 nucleotides matching TRBD2. Trimming took 2 bases from V and 3 from J; bases not matched to a gene: 5. Germline V CDR1 and CDR2: SGHRS, YFSETQ. There are 15 residues in the CDR3. This chain's CDR3 is CASSFTGGGYNEQFF. The CDR3, as DNA: TGCGCCAGCAGCTTCACGGGGGGAGGCTACAATGAGCAGTTCTTC.

This clone was picked up a small number of times. The rearrangement links TRBV6-5 to TRBJ1-2; D remains ambiguous. The V end was cut by 6 bases, the J end by 1 base, with 9 bases between. Per germline, CDR1 MNHEY and CDR2 SVGAGI. The CDR3 is 13 residues long. The CDR3 region has the DNA TGTGCCAGCAGGATCGGGATTAACTATGGCTACACCTTC. Protein: CASRIGINYGYTF.

The rearrangement joins TRBV7-9 to TRBJ1-1, with 9 bases identical to TRBD1. The V and J ends lost 2 bases and 3 bases, in that order; junction bases with no gene match: 10. In germline, CDR1 is SEHNR, CDR2 FQNEAQ (reference sequence). There are 17 residues in the CDR3. CDR3 sequence (DNA): TGTGCCAGCAGCTTACCCCCCCGAGACAGGGGGGACACTGAAGCTTTCTTT. As protein: CASSLPPRDRGDTEAFF.

The chain joins TRBV29-1 to TRBJ1-6; D is uncertain. Deletions cut 0 bases from V and 7 bases from J, with 4 bases between. The germline gives CDR1 SQVTM, CDR2 ANQGSEA. The CDR3 consists of 12 residues. The CDR3 region has the DNA TGCAGCGTTGAAGACAGGAATTCACCCCTCCACTTT. This gives the protein CSVEDRNSPLHF.